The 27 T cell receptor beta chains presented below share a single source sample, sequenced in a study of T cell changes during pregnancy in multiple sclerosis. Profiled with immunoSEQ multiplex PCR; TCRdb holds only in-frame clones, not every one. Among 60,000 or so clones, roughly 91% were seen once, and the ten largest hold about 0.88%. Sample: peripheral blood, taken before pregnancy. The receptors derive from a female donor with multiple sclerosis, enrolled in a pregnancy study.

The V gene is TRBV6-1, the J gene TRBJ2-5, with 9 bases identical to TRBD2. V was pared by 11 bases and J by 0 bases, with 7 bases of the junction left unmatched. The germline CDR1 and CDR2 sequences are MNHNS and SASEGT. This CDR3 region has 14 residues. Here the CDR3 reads CASVRGGNQETQYF. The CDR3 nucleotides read TGTGCCTCCGTGCGGGGGGGGAACCAAGAGACCCAGTACTTC.

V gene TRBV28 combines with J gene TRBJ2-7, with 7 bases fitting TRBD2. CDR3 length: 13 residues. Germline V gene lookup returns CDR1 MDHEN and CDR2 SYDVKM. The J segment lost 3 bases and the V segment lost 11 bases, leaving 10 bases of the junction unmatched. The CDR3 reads CAAPGLQYYEQYF. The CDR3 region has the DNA TGTGCCGCACCGGGACTACAATACTACGAGCAGTACTTC.

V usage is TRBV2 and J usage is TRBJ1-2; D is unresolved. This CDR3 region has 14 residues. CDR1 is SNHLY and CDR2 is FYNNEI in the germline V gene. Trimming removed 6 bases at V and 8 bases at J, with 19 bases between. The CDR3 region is CASSDPRGWGGYTF. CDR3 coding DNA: TGTGCCAGCAGCGACCCCCGGGGTTGGGGAGGCTACACCTTC.

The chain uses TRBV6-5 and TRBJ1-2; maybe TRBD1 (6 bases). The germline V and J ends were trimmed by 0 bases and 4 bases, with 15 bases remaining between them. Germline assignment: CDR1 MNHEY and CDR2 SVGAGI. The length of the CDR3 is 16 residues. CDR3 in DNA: TGTGCCAGCAGTTACTCACAGGGCGATCCATTCTATGGCTACACCTTC. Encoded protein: CASSYSQGDPFYGYTF.

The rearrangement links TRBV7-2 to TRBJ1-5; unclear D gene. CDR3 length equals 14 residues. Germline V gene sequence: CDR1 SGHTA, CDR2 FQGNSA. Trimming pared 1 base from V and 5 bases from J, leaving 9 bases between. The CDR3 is CASSLDPGYQPQHF. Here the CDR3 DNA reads TGTGCCAGCAGCTTAGATCCGGGATATCAGCCCCAGCATTTT.

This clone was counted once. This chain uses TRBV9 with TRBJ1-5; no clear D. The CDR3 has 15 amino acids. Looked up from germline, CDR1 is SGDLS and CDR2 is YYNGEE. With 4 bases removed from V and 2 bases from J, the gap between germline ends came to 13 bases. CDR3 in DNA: TGTGCCAGCAGCCCTGACATTTCTCGCAATCAGCCCCAGCATTTT. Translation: CASSPDISRNQPQHF.

The DNA of the CDR3 is TGTGCCTGGAGTGTCAACAGAAACTATGGCTACACCTTC. Its protein product is CAWSVNRNYGYTF. The chain couples TRBV30 to TRBJ1-2; D not certain. The CDR3 length is 13 residues. Germline CDR1 reads GTSNPN; CDR2 reads SVGIG (reference sequence). The V and J ends lost 0 bases and 2 bases respectively, with 7 bases between them.

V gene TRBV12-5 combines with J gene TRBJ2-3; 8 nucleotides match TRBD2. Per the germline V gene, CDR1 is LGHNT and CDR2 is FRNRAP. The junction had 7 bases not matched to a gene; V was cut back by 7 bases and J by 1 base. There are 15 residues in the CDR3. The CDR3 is CASAFSGVGTDTQYF. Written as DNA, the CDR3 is TGTGCTAGTGCCTTTAGCGGGGTGGGCACAGATACGCAGTATTTT. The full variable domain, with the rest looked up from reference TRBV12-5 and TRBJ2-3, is DARVTQTPRHKVTEMGQEVTMRCQPILGHNTVFWYRQTMMQGLELLAYFRNRAPLDDSGMPKDRFSAEMPDATLATLKIQPSEPRDSAVYFCASAFSGVGTDTQYFGPGTRLTVL.

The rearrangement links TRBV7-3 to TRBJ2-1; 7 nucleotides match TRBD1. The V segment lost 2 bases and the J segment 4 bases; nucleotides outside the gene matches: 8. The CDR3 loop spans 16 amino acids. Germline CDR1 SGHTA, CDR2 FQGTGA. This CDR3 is CASSLWATGIYNEQFF. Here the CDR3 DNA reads TGTGCCAGCAGCTTATGGGCGACAGGGATTTACAATGAGCAGTTCTTC.

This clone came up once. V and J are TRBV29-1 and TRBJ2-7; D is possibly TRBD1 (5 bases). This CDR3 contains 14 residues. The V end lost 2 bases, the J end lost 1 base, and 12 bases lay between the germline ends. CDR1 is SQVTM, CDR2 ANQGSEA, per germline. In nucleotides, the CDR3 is TGCAGCGTTGAACCTGTAGGGGATTCCTACGAGCAGTACTTC. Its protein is CSVEPVGDSYEQYF.

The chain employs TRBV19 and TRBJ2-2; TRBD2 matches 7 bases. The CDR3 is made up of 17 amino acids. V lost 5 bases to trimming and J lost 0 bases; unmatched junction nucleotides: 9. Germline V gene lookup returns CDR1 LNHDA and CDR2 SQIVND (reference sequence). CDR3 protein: CASSSSGPSANTGELFF. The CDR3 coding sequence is TGTGCCAGTAGTTCTAGCGGCCCCTCCGCGAACACCGGGGAGCTGTTTTTT.

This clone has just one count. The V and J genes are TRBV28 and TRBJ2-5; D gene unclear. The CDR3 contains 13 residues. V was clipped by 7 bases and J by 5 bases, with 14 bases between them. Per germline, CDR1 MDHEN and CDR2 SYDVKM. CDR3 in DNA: TGTGCCAGCACTCCTAGGTCAGTGGAGACCCAGTACTTC. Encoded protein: CASTPRSVETQYF.

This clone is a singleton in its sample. CDR3 sequence reads: CASSQDRNSYNSPLHF. Written as DNA, the CDR3 is TGTGCCAGCAGTCAAGACAGAAACTCCTATAATTCACCCCTCCACTTT. The chain couples TRBV2 to TRBJ1-6, with a tentative D call TRBD1 (5 bases). V shed 5 bases and J shed 0 bases, with 11 bases lying between them. The germline CDR1 and CDR2 sequences are SNHLY and FYNNEI. The CDR3 is 16 residues long.

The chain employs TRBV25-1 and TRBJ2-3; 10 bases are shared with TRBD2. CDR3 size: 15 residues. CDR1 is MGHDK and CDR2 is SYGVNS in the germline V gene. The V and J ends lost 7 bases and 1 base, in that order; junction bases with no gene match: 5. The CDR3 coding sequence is TGTGCCAGCACCCCAGCGGGGGGGGGCACAGATACGCAGTATTTT. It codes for CASTPAGGGTDTQYF. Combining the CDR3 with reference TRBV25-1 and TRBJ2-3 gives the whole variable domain EADIYQTPRYLVIGTGKKITLECSQTMGHDKMYWYQQDPGMELHLIHYSYGVNSTEKGDLSSESTVSRIRTEHFPLTLESARPSHTSQYLCASTPAGGGTDTQYFGPGTRLTVL.

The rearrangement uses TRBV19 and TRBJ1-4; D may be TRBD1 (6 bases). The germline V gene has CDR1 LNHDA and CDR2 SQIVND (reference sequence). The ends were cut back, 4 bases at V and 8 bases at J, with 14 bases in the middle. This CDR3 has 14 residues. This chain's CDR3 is CASSTDRRSEKLFF. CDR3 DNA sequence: TGTGCCAGTAGTACGGACAGAAGAAGCGAAAAACTGTTTTTT.

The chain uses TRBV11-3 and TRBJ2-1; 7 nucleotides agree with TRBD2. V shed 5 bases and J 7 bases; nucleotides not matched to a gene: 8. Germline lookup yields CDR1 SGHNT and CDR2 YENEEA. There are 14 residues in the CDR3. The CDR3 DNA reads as TGTGCCAGCAGCCCGGGGAGGGCGTCTAATGAGCAGTTCTTC. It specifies CASSPGRASNEQFF.

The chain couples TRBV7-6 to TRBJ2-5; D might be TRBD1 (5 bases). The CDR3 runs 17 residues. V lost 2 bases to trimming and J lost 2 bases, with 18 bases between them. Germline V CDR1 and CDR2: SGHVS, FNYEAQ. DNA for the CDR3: TGTGCCAGCAGCTTAAGGGGCGCAACGAATTCACAAGAGACCCAGTACTTC. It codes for CASSLRGATNSQETQYF.

The CDR3 sequence: CASSLLAGVETQYF. CDR3 bases: TGTGCCAGCAGCTTACTGGCGGGGGTGGAGACCCAGTACTTC. The chain recombines TRBV7-2 with TRBJ2-5, with 7 bases lining up with TRBD2. The CDR3 has 14 residues. The V segment lost 2 bases and the J segment 5 bases; nucleotides outside the gene matches: 5. CDR1 SGHTA and CDR2 FQGNSA come from the germline V gene.

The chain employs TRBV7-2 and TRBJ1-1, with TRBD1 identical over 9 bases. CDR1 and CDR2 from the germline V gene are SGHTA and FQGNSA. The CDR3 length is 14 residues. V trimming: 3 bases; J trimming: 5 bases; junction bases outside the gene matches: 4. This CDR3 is CASSFDRGRTEAFF. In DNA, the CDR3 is TGTGCCAGCAGCTTCGACAGGGGGAGGACTGAAGCTTTCTTT.

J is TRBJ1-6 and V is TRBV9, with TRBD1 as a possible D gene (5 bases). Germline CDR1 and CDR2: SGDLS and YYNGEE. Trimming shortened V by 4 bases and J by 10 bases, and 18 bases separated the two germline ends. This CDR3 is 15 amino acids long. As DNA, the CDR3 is TGTGCCAGCAGCCTTGGACAAAGGATGGGATCACCCCTCCACTTT. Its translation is CASSLGQRMGSPLHF.

CDR3 residues: CASSLFGSVTQYF. The CDR3 DNA sequence: TGTGCCAGCAGTTTATTTGGGAGTGTCACGCAGTATTTT. The chain couples TRBV27 to TRBJ2-3, with D perhaps TRBD2 (5 bases). Trimming shortened V by 1 base and J by 9 bases, and 11 bases separated the two germline ends. The CDR3 has 13 amino acids. In germline, CDR1 is MNHEY, CDR2 SMNVEV (reference sequence).

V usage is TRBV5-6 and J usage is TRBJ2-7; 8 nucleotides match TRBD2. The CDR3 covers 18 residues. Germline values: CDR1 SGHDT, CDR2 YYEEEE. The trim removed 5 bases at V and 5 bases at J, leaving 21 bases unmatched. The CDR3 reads CASRFLHTSIREGHEQYF. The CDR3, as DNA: TGTGCCAGCAGATTCCTCCATACATCTATTCGGGAGGGCCACGAGCAGTACTTC.

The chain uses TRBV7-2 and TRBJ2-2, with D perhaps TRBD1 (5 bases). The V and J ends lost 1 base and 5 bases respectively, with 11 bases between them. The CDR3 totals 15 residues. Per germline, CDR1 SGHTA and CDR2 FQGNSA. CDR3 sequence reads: CASSLVPQVTGELFF. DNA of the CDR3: TGTGCCAGCAGCTTAGTCCCACAGGTTACCGGGGAGCTGTTTTTT.

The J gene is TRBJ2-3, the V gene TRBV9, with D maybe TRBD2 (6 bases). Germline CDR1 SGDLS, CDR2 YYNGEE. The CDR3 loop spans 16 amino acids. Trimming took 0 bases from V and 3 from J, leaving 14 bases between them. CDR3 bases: TGTGCCAGCAGCGTAGGCGTCGGGGGACCTACAGATACGCAGTATTTT. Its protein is CASSVGVGGPTDTQYF. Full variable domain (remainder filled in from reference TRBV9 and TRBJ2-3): DSGVTQTPKHLITATGQRVTLRCSPRSGDLSVYWYQQSLDQGLQFLIQYYNGEERAKGNILERFSAQQFPDLHSELNLSSLELGDSALYFCASSVGVGGPTDTQYFGPGTRLTVL.

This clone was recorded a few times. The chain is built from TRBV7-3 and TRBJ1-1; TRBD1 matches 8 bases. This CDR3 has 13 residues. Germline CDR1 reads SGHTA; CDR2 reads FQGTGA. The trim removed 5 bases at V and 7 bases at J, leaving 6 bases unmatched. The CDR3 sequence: CASSPDRGGEAFF. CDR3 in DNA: TGTGCCAGCAGCCCCGACAGGGGTGGTGAAGCTTTCTTT.

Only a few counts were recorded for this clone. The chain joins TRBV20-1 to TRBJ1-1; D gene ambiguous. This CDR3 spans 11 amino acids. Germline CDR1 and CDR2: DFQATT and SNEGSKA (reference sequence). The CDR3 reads CHPHMNTEAFF. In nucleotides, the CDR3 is TGCCATCCGCACATGAACACTGAAGCTTTCTTT.

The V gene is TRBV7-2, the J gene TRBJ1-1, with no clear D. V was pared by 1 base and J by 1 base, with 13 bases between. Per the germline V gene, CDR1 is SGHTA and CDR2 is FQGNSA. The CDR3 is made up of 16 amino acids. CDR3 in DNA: TGTGCCAGCAGCTTAGTAAGCGGGGTATGGAACACTGAAGCTTTCTTT. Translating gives CASSLVSGVWNTEAFF.